Only one count was recorded for the clone carrying this T cell receptor beta chain. The antigen remains unidentified. Each CDR3 protein gets one entry after TCRdb re-called the PCR reads with MiXCR. This table has approximately 30,000 distinct CDR3 sequences, approximately 50% appearing once. The time point: before preoperative PTX-NDP chemotherapy. Paclitaxel-nedaplatin chemotherapy was given to patients ahead of their surgery. This record comes from a study of esophageal squamous cell carcinoma under preoperative chemotherapy. Findings and limits, study-wide: Peripheral T cells showed a significant TCR diversity increase after chemotherapy, unlike tumor-infiltrating lymphocytes.

Trimming removed 6 bases at V and 2 bases at J, with 18 bases between. The CDR3 consists of 16 residues. The germline V gene has CDR1 MNHNS and CDR2 SASEGT. The V and J genes are TRBV6-1 and TRBJ2-3, with D perhaps given as TRBD1 or TRBD2 (5 bases each). This TCR was recovered from a human donor with esophageal squamous cell carcinoma. The donor label of this sample is uncertain. Collection took place from a patient given preoperative chemotherapy. CDR3 sequence reads: CASREFGGSDTDTQYF. As DNA, the CDR3 is TGTGCCAGCAGGGAATTTGGGGGAAGCGACACAGATACGCAGTATTTT.